The rows below give T cell receptor beta chains drawn from one sample of a study of blood T cell repertoires in COVID-19. Generated by immunoSEQ multiplex PCR, the TCRdb table keeps only in-frame clones and is missing some. The sample consists of around 400,000 clones, about 90% of them appearing once. The source material was peripheral blood. The receptors shown here come from a man in his forties or fifties with acute or convalescent COVID-19. CDR3s include the opening cysteine and the closing phenylalanine or tryptophan. D genes are given only for firm matches. Size values are once, few and many counts, or a class for expanded clones, and some rows have none.

NA	TRBD1	TRBV27	TRBJ1-1	TGTGCCAGCAGTTTAATCCCTCAGGGGGCAGGGGACACTGAAGCTTTCTTT	CASSLIPQGAGDTEAFF
NA	NA	TRBV7-9	TRBJ1-1	TGTGCCAGCAGCTCATTTAGGGAGGTGGGCGCTGAAGCTTTCTTT	CASSSFREVGAEAFF
NA	NA	TRBV7-6	TRBJ2-1	TGTGCCAGCAGCTTACTGGGGACTTACTCCTACAATGAGCAGTTCTTC	CASSLLGTYSYNEQFF
NA	TRBD1	TRBV6-5	TRBJ2-7	TGTGCCAGCAGTCTGGGACAGGGGGTCGAGCAGTACTTC	CASSLGQGVEQYF
NA	TRBD1	TRBV12-5	TRBJ2-1	TGTGCTAGTGGACCCCCCACAGGGGTCGATGAGCAGTTCTTC	CASGPPTGVDEQFF
once	NA	TRBV5-1	TRBJ1-4	TGCGCCAGCAGCGGACGGACTAAAGTGGGTGAAAAACTGTTTTTT	CASSGRTKVGEKLFF
NA	NA	TRBV6-5	TRBJ2-2	TGTGCCAGCAGAGTTAAGTACTTAACCGGGGAGCTGTTTTTT	CASRVKYLTGELFF
few	TRBD2	TRBV9	TRBJ2-3	TGTGCCAGCAGCCCTCGACCGGGACTAGCGGGGGGGTTGAGAACAGATACGCAGTATTTT	CASSPRPGLAGGLRTDTQYF
NA	NA	TRBV9	TRBJ1-5	TGTGCCAGCAGCGTAGAGGCAGGGCCCAATCAGCCCCAGCATTTT	CASSVEAGPNQPQHF
NA	NA	TRBV27	TRBJ2-7	TGTGCCAGCAGTTTATCCTATCTCTACGAGCAGTACTTC	CASSLSYLYEQYF
NA	NA	TRBV18	TRBJ2-7	TGTGCCAGCTCACCTGGCCTTCGGGGGGAGCAGTACTTC	CASSPGLRGEQYF
NA	NA	TRBV27	TRBJ1-5	TGTGCCAGCAGTTTAGTTGGGGAGGATCAGCCCCAGCATTTT	CASSLVGEDQPQHF
many	NA	TRBV3-1/TRBV3-2	TRBJ2-3	TGTGCCAGCAGCCAAGACCTTTATGCCACAGTGAGCACAGATACGCAGTATTTT	CASSQDLYATVSTDTQYF
NA	NA	TRBV18	TRBJ1-2	TGTGCCAGCTCACCAGGGCCTAACTATGGCTACACCTTC	CASSPGPNYGYTF
NA	TRBD1	TRBV3-1/TRBV3-2	TRBJ1-4	TGTGCCAGCAGCCAAGGGAGGGGGCCTGGTGAAAAACTGTTTTTT	CASSQGRGPGEKLFF
NA	NA	TRBV18	TRBJ1-1	TGTGCCAGCTCGCGAGGCGGGGGCCTTAACACTGAAGCTTTCTTT	CASSRGGGLNTEAFF
NA	TRBD1	TRBV18	TRBJ1-1	TGTGCCAGCTCACCCTCGGGACAGTTGAACACTGAAGCTTTCTTT	CASSPSGQLNTEAFF
once	TRBD1	TRBV7-2	TRBJ2-7	TGTGCCAGCAGCTTAGGGTGGACAGGGGAATCTTACCCTTCCTACGAGCAGTACTTC	CASSLGWTGESYPSYEQYF
NA	TRBD2	TRBV25-1	TRBJ2-3	TGTGCCAGCAGTGACGCGGGGGGAAGCACAGATACGCAGTATTTT	CASSDAGGSTDTQYF
NA	TRBD1	TRBV28	TRBJ2-7	TGTGCCAGCAGTTTCGGGACAGAATTATACGAGCAGTACTTC	CASSFGTELYEQYF
NA	NA	TRBV6-6	TRBJ2-1	TGTGCCAGCAGTTACGGGGAGGAGCAGTTCTTC	CASSYGEEQFF
NA	NA	TRBV9	TRBJ2-1	TGTGCCAGCAGCGTAAGCGACTCCTACAATGAGCAGTTCTTC	CASSVSDSYNEQFF
NA	NA	TRBV7-2	TRBJ1-1	TGTGCCAGCAGCTTAGCTAGAGGGGGTGAAGCTTTCTTT	CASSLARGGEAFF
once	NA	TRBV19	TRBJ2-7	TGTGCCAGTAGTATAGGAGACATTACCCACGAGCAGTACTTC	CASSIGDITHEQYF
NA	TRBD1	TRBV27	TRBJ1-2	TGTGCCAGCAGTAGCACTTCCGGGACAGGGGGTTATGGCTACACCTTC	CASSSTSGTGGYGYTF
NA	NA	TRBV6-6	TRBJ2-1	TGTGCCAGCAGTTATCCCGGCCAGGGGGGTGAGCAGTTCTTC	CASSYPGQGGEQFF
NA	NA	TRBV5-6	TRBJ2-3	TGTGCCAGCAGGTACAGACTAGTTTTCACAGATACGCAGTATTTT	CASRYRLVFTDTQYF